This TCR beta chain was recorded in a study of T-cell memory formation after mild COVID-19. Whole-study results and caveats: Memory sampled before infection contained some responding clones, suggesting cross-reactive memory joined.

V shed 2 bases and J 4 bases; nucleotides not matched to a gene: 5. This CDR3 is 16 amino acids long. Germline V CDR1 and CDR2: MNHEY, SVGEGT. This clonotype was observed many times. Its antigen is still unknown. Sample barcodes and UMIs were carried by the TCR alpha and TCR beta cDNA libraries that 5'RACE generated with constant-segment primers. A single record per CDR3 protein comes from TCRdb applying MiXCR to the 5' RACE reads. The sample has 40,000 to 60,000 distinct CDR3 sequences; 12% are singletons. This TCR derives from a man aged 18-30 years who had mild COVID-19 (a few samples of this study predate the infection). Cell type and time point are not known. Sequenced input: PBMCs or a T cell subset sorted from them (not recorded which). The V and J genes are TRBV6-2 or TRBV6-3 and TRBJ2-3, with 11 positions matching TRBD2. CDR3 protein: CASSYVTSGESDTQYF. DNA for the CDR3: TGTGCCAGCAGTTACGTGACTAGCGGGGAGTCAGATACGCAGTATTTT.